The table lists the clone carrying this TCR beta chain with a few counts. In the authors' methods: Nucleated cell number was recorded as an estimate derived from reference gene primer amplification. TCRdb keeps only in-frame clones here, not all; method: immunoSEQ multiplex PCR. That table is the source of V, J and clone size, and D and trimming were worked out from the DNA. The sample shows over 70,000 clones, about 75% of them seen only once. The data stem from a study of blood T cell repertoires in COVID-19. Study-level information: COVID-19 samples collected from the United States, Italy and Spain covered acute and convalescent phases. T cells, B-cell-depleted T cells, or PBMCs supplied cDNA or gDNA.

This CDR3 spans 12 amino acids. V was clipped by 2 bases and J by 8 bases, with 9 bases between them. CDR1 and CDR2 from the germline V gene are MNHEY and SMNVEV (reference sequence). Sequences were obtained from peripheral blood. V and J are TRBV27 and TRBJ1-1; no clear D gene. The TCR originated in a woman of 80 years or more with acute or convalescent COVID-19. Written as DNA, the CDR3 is TGTGCCAGCAGTTTAGTGGGCAGGGAAGCTTTCTTT. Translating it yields CASSLVGREAFF.